What follows are 23 T cell receptor beta chains derived from one specimen sequenced in a study of T-cell reconstitution after alpha-beta-depleted transplantation in children. For TCRbeta, the library was prepared with unique molecular identifiers. TCRdb processed the PCR reads anew with MiXCR; each CDR3 protein has one entry. Found here are fewer than 700,000 distinct CDR3 sequences, over 10% of them singletons; the top ten hold around 2.2%. Here the sequenced sample was PBMCs, mostly from graft donor cells, taken 360 days after TCRalphabeta/CD19-depleted stem cell transplant. Every receptor here comes from a male patient between 5 and 17 years old who had a stem cell transplant for acute myeloid leukemia, so the T cells may come from the graft donor.

This clonotype was detected a few times. The V call is TRBV12-3 or TRBV12-4, the J call TRBJ2-7, with D perhaps TRBD1 (6 bases). There are 15 residues in the CDR3. V dropped 4 bases and J dropped 2 bases, with 15 bases sitting between them. The CDR3 DNA reads as TGTGCCAGCAGTTCGACAGGACCGTTAGCCTACGAGCAGTACTTC. Translated: CASSSTGPLAYEQYF.

This clonotype was counted ten times or more. The V gene is TRBV12-3 or TRBV12-4, the J gene TRBJ2-3; TRBD1 matches at 8 bases. V gave up 5 bases and J gave up 3 bases; unmatched junction bases: 10. The CDR3 consists of 16 residues. The CDR3 nucleotides read TGTGCCAGCAGTAACTACCAGGACAGGGTTACAGATACGCAGTATTTT. This gives the protein CASSNYQDRVTDTQYF.

The chain employs TRBV6-2 or TRBV6-3 and TRBJ1-3, with TRBD1 as a possible D gene (5 bases). The ends were cut back, 6 bases at V and 0 bases at J, with 18 bases in the middle. The germline CDR1 and CDR2 sequences are MNHEY and SVGEGT. CDR3 length: 17 residues. This CDR3 is CASSPIWGRSSGNTIYF. The DNA for the CDR3 is TGTGCCAGCAGCCCAATATGGGGCCGATCCTCTGGAAACACCATATATTTT.

This clonotype has a handful of counts. This sequence joins TRBV30 and TRBJ2-6, with TRBD2 as a possible D gene (6 bases). Per the germline V gene, CDR1 is GTSNPN and CDR2 is SVGIG (reference sequence). V dropped 4 bases and J dropped 0 bases, with 19 bases sitting between them. The CDR3 has 18 amino acids. CDR3 sequence (DNA): TGTGCCTGGAAACGGGGGAGCGGACCTAGCTCTGGGGCCAACGTCCTGACTTTC. This gives the protein CAWKRGSGPSSGANVLTF.

This clonotype was seen more than once but under ten times. The chain joins TRBV15 to TRBJ2-7, with D unclear. Trimming took off 0 bases at V and 3 bases at J, with 12 bases between the two ends. CDR3 length: 15 amino acids. Germline CDR1 reads LNHNV; CDR2 reads YYDKDF (reference sequence). The chain's CDR3 is CATSREGFSVYEQYF. The CDR3 DNA reads as TGTGCCACCAGCAGAGAAGGGTTCTCGGTCTACGAGCAGTACTTC.

This clonotype was seen many times. The gene calls are TRBV7-6 and TRBJ2-7; D gene uncertain. The germline V and J ends were trimmed by 5 bases and 11 bases, with 19 bases remaining between them. The CDR3 has 13 residues. From germline, CDR1 is SGHVS and CDR2 FNYEAQ. The CDR3 DNA reads as TGTGCCAGCAGCGAAATTATCTCGGTAGAGAAGTACTTC. Its translation: CASSEIISVEKYF.

The chain has TRBV7-9 and TRBJ2-1; D gene unclear. Trimming removed 9 bases from V and 8 bases from J, with 17 bases in between. The CDR3 is 13 amino acids. Germline V CDR1 and CDR2: SEHNR, FQNEAQ (reference sequence). CDR3 region: CARNSDPADEQFF. In DNA, the CDR3 is TGTGCCAGGAACTCCGACCCCGCGGATGAGCAGTTCTTC.

This clonotype was observed many times. The rearrangement joins TRBV12-3 or TRBV12-4 to TRBJ2-1; TRBD1 aligns across 9 bases. Trimming took 1 base from V and 2 from J; bases not matched to a gene: 6. The CDR3 is 17 residues long. The CDR3: CASSLDLGQGAYNEQFF. Written as DNA, the CDR3 is TGTGCCAGCAGTTTAGACCTGGGACAGGGCGCCTACAATGAGCAGTTCTTC.

This clonotype was seen ten or more times. The rearrangement joins TRBV6-2 or TRBV6-3 to TRBJ2-7; 10 bases align to TRBD2. Germline loops: CDR1 MNHEY, CDR2 SVGEGT. This CDR3 region has 18 residues. Trimming cost V 2 bases and J 0 bases; bases outside gene matches: 10. The CDR3 reads CASSYDRAGGGFSYEQYF. DNA of the CDR3: TGTGCCAGCAGTTACGACCGAGCGGGAGGGGGCTTCTCCTACGAGCAGTACTTC.

The sample holds many counts of this clonotype. The chain couples TRBV12-3 or TRBV12-4 to TRBJ2-6, with a tentative D call TRBD1 (5 bases). This CDR3 is 15 amino acids long. Deletions cut 7 bases from V and 2 bases from J, with 12 bases between. In nucleotides, the CDR3 is TGTGCCAGCATGTCCAGGGATACTGGGGCCAACGTCCTGACTTTC. This gives the protein CASMSRDTGANVLTF.

The sample holds a few counts of this clonotype. The CDR3 loop is CASSLSTVGTGQETQYF. CDR3 nucleotide sequence: TGTGCCAGCAGTTTATCCACCGTGGGGACAGGTCAAGAGACCCAGTACTTC. J is TRBJ2-5 and V is TRBV27; 8 bases map to TRBD1. CDR3 length: 17 residues. Looked up from germline, CDR1 is MNHEY and CDR2 is SMNVEV (reference sequence). The junction had 8 bases not matched to a gene; V was cut back by 0 bases and J by 2 bases.

This clonotype was detected a few times. The chain employs TRBV27 and TRBJ2-7; the match to TRBD2 covers 8 bases. Trimming took 0 bases from V and 3 from J; bases not matched to a gene: 4. From germline, CDR1 is MNHEY and CDR2 SMNVEV (reference sequence). The CDR3 loop spans 15 amino acids. The CDR3 loop reads CASSLSAGAGYEQYF. The CDR3 DNA is TGTGCCAGCAGTTTATCAGCGGGAGCAGGCTACGAGCAGTACTTC.

The table lists this clonotype with a few counts. This chain links TRBV4-2 with TRBJ2-3; TRBD2 aligns across 10 bases. J gave up 2 bases and V 4 bases, and 6 bases lay outside the gene matches. Germline assignment: CDR1 LGHNA and CDR2 YNFKEQ. This CDR3 contains 16 residues. The CDR3 sequence: CASSLGLADSTDTQYF. The CDR3, as DNA: TGTGCCAGCAGCCTAGGACTAGCGGATTCCACAGATACGCAGTATTTT.

The CDR3 region is CASSSDIEGNNEQFF. DNA for the CDR3: TGTGCCAGCAGTTCGGACATCGAGGGCAACAATGAGCAGTTCTTC. The rearrangement uses TRBV27 and TRBJ2-1; D is tentatively TRBD1 or TRBD2 (5 bases each). This CDR3 has 15 amino acids. V shed 4 bases and J shed 5 bases, with 15 bases lying between them. Germline V lookup: CDR1 MNHEY, CDR2 SMNVEV (reference sequence).

This clonotype was counted many times. The rearrangement uses TRBV20-1 and TRBJ2-2; D not resolved. V lost 1 base and J lost 9, with 15 bases in between. Germline CDR1 is DFQATT and CDR2 is SNEGSKA (reference sequence). The CDR3 spans 14 residues. CDR3 coding DNA: TGCAGTGCTAGAGCCACATGGGGTAACCGGGAGCTGTTTTTT. This gives the protein CSARATWGNRELFF.

The gene calls are TRBV5-1 and TRBJ2-2; D unresolved. The CDR3 is 17 amino acids. In germline, CDR1 is SGHRS, CDR2 YFSETQ. V lost 0 bases and J lost 0, with 12 bases in between. The CDR3 nucleotides are TGCGCCAGCAGCTTGGACTCCGAGCTAGCGAACACCGGGGAGCTGTTTTTT. Protein product: CASSLDSELANTGELFF. The whole variable domain, remainder taken from reference TRBV5-1 and TRBJ2-2, is KAGVTQTPRYLIKTRGQQVTLSCSPISGHRSVSWYQQTPGQGLQFLFEYFSETQRNKGNFPGRFSGRQFSNSRSEMNVSTLELGDSALYLCASSLDSELANTGELFFGEGSRLTVL.

This clonotype turned up a few times. This chain connects TRBV7-2 to TRBJ2-7, with no clear D. V lost 8 bases to trimming and J lost 0 bases, with 17 bases between them. CDR1 is SGHTA, CDR2 FQGNSA, per germline. CDR3 length: 15 amino acids. The CDR3 sequence is CASRRNGLNSYEQYF. For the CDR3, the DNA is TGTGCCAGCCGACGGAACGGGCTTAACTCCTACGAGCAGTACTTC.

The CDR3, as DNA: TGCGCCAGCAGCCAAGACTCCTTTCGGAAGGGGGGCGAGCAGTACTTC. It encodes CASSQDSFRKGGEQYF. The chain couples TRBV4-3 to TRBJ2-7; D is possibly TRBD1 or TRBD2 (6 bases each). Germline V gives CDR1 LGHNA, CDR2 YSLEER. Deletions cut 0 bases from V and 6 bases from J, with 18 bases between. The CDR3 is made up of 16 amino acids.

The sample holds many counts of this clonotype. This chain links TRBV4-3 with TRBJ2-3; no firm D call. The CDR3 spans 16 residues. V was shortened by 0 bases and J by 2 bases, with 12 bases between the two germline ends. Per germline, CDR1 LGHNA and CDR2 YSLEER. DNA for the CDR3: TGCGCCAGCAGCCAAGATAACGGCGGAGTCACAGATACGCAGTATTTT. The encoded protein is CASSQDNGGVTDTQYF.

The sample holds one count of this clonotype. The CDR3 ends on some other residue instead of the conserved phenylalanine or tryptophan, so this is likely a read error. The chain carries TRBV12-3 or TRBV12-4 and TRBJ2-1; 13 bases fit TRBD2. This CDR3 spans 16 amino acids. The V and J ends lost 5 bases and 5 bases, in that order; junction bases with no gene match: 6. CDR3 coding DNA: TGTGCCAGCAGTAGGGTACTAGCGGGAGGGGACAATGAGCAGTTCATC. It yields the protein CASSRVLAGGDNEQFI.

This clonotype came up many times. This sequence joins TRBV7-3 and TRBJ2-6; D gene ambiguous. The length of the CDR3 is 15 residues. The germline gives CDR1 SGHTA, CDR2 FQGTGA. V lost 2 bases, J lost 4 bases, and 9 bases lay in between. In nucleotides, the CDR3 is TGTGCCAGCAGCTTATGGGGTACAGGGGCCAACGTCCTGACTTTC. Protein: CASSLWGTGANVLTF.

The chain joins TRBV9 to TRBJ2-7; no definite D call. The CDR3 loop spans 12 amino acids. The germline V and J ends were trimmed by 3 bases and 6 bases, with 10 bases remaining between them. The V gene's germline CDR1 is SGDLS and CDR2 YYNGEE. The CDR3 loop is CASSGGDAEQYF. The CDR3 DNA sequence: TGTGCCAGCAGCGGCGGCGATGCCGAGCAGTACTTC.

This clonotype was picked up a small number of times. J is TRBJ2-6 and V is TRBV6-5; possibly TRBD1 for D (5 bases). The CDR3 has 17 amino acids. Per germline, CDR1 MNHEY and CDR2 SVGAGI. V was shortened by 0 bases and J by 0 bases, with 9 bases between the two germline ends. The CDR3 DNA reads as TGTGCCAGCAGTTACTCTCAGGGTCCCTCTGGGGCCAACGTCCTGACTTTC. Amino acids: CASSYSQGPSGANVLTF.